This TCR beta chain was retrieved from a study of cytomegalovirus exposure and HLA in healthy donors. As for this clone: Antigen unknown.

Trimming removed 5 bases from V and 1 base from J, with 17 bases in between. Germline V gene data show CDR1 as SEHNR and CDR2 as FQNEAQ (reference sequence). CDR3 length: 16 residues. Primers for the PCR totalled 60 Vbeta and 13 Jbeta. In the source study's methods: A later analysis tallied approximately 87 million unique TCR beta chains, around 9.9 million of them shared. Assay: immunoSEQ multiplex PCR; the TCRdb copy retains only in-frame clones and omits some. The DNA gave D and trimming, while V, J and clone size come from that table. The table includes 150,000 to 180,000 clones, 60% to 85% detected once. Findings and limits, study-wide: Productive status was seen about 87% or about 30% of the time for most TCR beta V segments in an earlier analysis. A missense DCLRE1C variant was associated with V- and J-gene trimming of TCR beta chains in a later analysis, and an independent cohort replicated the association.

Sequencing input: PBMCs. This sequence originates from a woman aged 40 to 55 in good health and CMV-seronegative. The chain combines TRBV7-9 with TRBJ1-1, with D possibly being TRBD1 (6 bases). The CDR3 region has the DNA TGTGCCAGCAGCCCCGGAGGGAGGGGGGCGAACACTGAAGCTTTCTTT. Amino acid sequence: CASSPGGRGANTEAFF.